This entry lists 25 T cell receptor beta chains sequenced from one sample in a study of graft-versus-host responses after intestinal transplantation. The assay was immunoSEQ multiplex PCR, and TCRdb's table has in-frame clones only and misses some. The top ten clones hold about 1% of a sample with roughly 98,000 clones, 90% to 95% of them seen once. No antigen has been identified for these receptors. The sequencing here drew on unstimulated CD8+ T cells sorted from spleen or lymph node cells, taken before transplant. The source is a human donor who was the organ donor for an intestinal transplant.

This clone was seen just once. The chain combines TRBV7-9 with TRBJ1-4; 9 bases line up with TRBD1. J was trimmed by 8 bases and V by 5 bases; bases with no gene match: 9. The CDR3 is made up of 15 amino acids. The germline V gene has CDR1 SEHNR and CDR2 FQNEAQ (reference sequence). CDR3 sequence (DNA): TGTGCCAGCAGCCCGAACAGGGGGCGTGAGGAAAAACTGTTTTTT. Protein: CASSPNRGREEKLFF.

Turning to this clone: The junction shows a germline mismatch at one end, possibly a read error. This chain connects TRBV4-1 to TRBJ1-3; D is unresolved. The CDR3 consists of 11 residues. Germline V lookup: CDR1 MGHRA, CDR2 YSYEKL. CDR3 sequence reads: CASSQGTVRYF. CDR3 in DNA: TGCGCCAGCAGCCAAGGCACCGTCCGCTACTTT.

The chain is built from TRBV28 and TRBJ2-3, with D unclear. The V gene lost 10 bases and the J gene lost 4 bases, with 21 bases spanning the gap. The CDR3 is 15 residues long. CDR1 is MDHEN, CDR2 SYDVKM, per germline. CDR3 nucleotide sequence: TGTGCCACCCTCTCCGCCGGGTTAGTGGCAGATACGCAGTATTTT. This encodes CATLSAGLVADTQYF.

The V call is TRBV27, the J call TRBJ2-7, with D possibly TRBD1 on 5 matching bases. Germline CDR1 and CDR2: MNHEY and SMNVEV (reference sequence). V lost 5 bases to trimming and J lost 0 bases, with 11 bases between them. The CDR3 loop spans 14 amino acids. The CDR3 DNA sequence: TGTGCCAGCAGTCTGGCAGGGATCTCCTACGAGCAGTACTTC. This sequence encodes CASSLAGISYEQYF.

The chain is built from TRBV28 and TRBJ2-3; D is perhaps TRBD2 (6 bases). The germline V and J ends were trimmed by 5 bases and 0 bases, with 12 bases remaining between them. Germline CDR1 MDHEN, CDR2 SYDVKM. The CDR3 consists of 15 residues. CDR3 DNA sequence: TGTGCCAGCAGTGGAGCGGGCGATAGCACAGATACGCAGTATTTT. Encoded protein: CASSGAGDSTDTQYF.

The chain combines TRBV9 with TRBJ2-2; 8 bases line up with TRBD2. CDR3 size: 16 residues. Germline CDR1 SGDLS, CDR2 YYNGEE. The V and J ends lost 4 bases and 2 bases, in that order; junction bases with no gene match: 7. The CDR3 protein is CASSLQLAANTGELFF. The DNA of the CDR3 is TGTGCCAGCAGCCTACAACTAGCGGCTAACACCGGGGAGCTGTTTTTT. The full variable domain, with the rest looked up from reference TRBV9 and TRBJ2-2, is DSGVTQTPKHLITATGQRVTLRCSPRSGDLSVYWYQQSLDQGLQFLIQYYNGEERAKGNILERFSAQQFPDLHSELNLSSLELGDSALYFCASSLQLAANTGELFFGEGSRLTVL.

The chain employs TRBV7-8 and TRBJ2-3; 11 bases line up with TRBD2. Germline V CDR1 and CDR2: SGHVS, FQNEAQ. V lost 4 bases to trimming and J lost 2 bases; unmatched junction nucleotides: 14. This CDR3 has 19 amino acids. The CDR3 DNA follows: TGTGCCAGCAGCTCTCGACTAGCGGGAAGCGCGGAATCCACAGATACGCAGTATTTT. Translated: CASSSRLAGSAESTDTQYF.

As concerns this clone: One end of the junction fails to match germline, which may point to a read error. V usage is TRBV11-3 and J usage is TRBJ2-1, with TRBD2 matching 13 bases. This CDR3 is built from 13 residues. Per the germline V gene, CDR1 is SGHNT and CDR2 is YENEEA. The CDR3 coding sequence is TGTGCCAGCAGACAACTAGCGGGGGGGCCGGGGGTCTTC. It yields the protein CASRQLAGGPGVF.

The chain is built from TRBV11-2 and TRBJ2-7; TRBD2 matches 8 bases. CDR1 SGHAT and CDR2 FQNNGV come from the germline V gene. With 5 bases clipped from V and 0 bases from J, the junction kept 6 bases outside the gene matches. CDR3 length: 15 residues. CDR3 nucleotides: TGTGCCAGCAGCGTCCGACTAGCGCACTCCTACGAGCAGTACTTC. Residues: CASSVRLAHSYEQYF.

This clone was found once. The genes are TRBV2 and TRBJ1-5, with D perhaps matching TRBD1 (5 bases). This CDR3 is built from 15 residues. V lost 7 bases and J 5 bases, leaving 18 bases between the germline ends. Germline values: CDR1 SNHLY, CDR2 FYNNEI. In DNA form, the CDR3 reads TGTGCCAGCAATGGAGTGGGGCGGTTAGATCAGCCCCAGCATTTT. Translating gives CASNGVGRLDQPQHF.

The chain is built from TRBV29-1 and TRBJ2-1; tentative D call: TRBD2 (7 bases). Germline-derived CDR1 and CDR2 are SQVTM and ANQGSEA. The V gene lost 6 bases and the J gene lost 9 bases, with 9 bases spanning the gap. The CDR3 runs to 10 residues. DNA of the CDR3: TGCAGCGTGGGGGGGGCTGAGCAGTTCTTC. Translated: CSVGGAEQFF.

This clone was observed once. The J gene is TRBJ1-6, the V gene TRBV27; 9 bases are a match to TRBD1. Germline V gene lookup returns CDR1 MNHEY and CDR2 SMNVEV (reference sequence). V lost 4 bases and J lost 7; bases outside the gene matches: 8. The CDR3 covers 16 residues. As DNA, the CDR3 is TGTGCCAGCAGTTCGACAGGGGGTCTTCGGAATTCACCCCTCCACTTT. Its protein product is CASSSTGGLRNSPLHF.

This chain links TRBV9 with TRBJ1-1, with D possibly being TRBD1 (6 bases). The V end lost 3 bases, the J end lost 0 bases, and 12 bases lay between the germline ends. The CDR3 is 15 residues long. Germline CDR1 and CDR2: SGDLS and YYNGEE. CDR3 loop: CASSDRQDLNTEAFF. For the CDR3, the DNA is TGTGCCAGCAGCGATAGACAGGACCTGAACACTGAAGCTTTCTTT.

The CDR3 DNA is TGTGCCAGCAGCCCGCCGGGAGGGGGGCCCTACGAGCAGTACTTC. It encodes CASSPPGGGPYEQYF. The genes are TRBV7-8 and TRBJ2-5; 8 bases match TRBD2. The last part of the DNA fits TRBJ2-7 better; the J call may be wrong. Germline CDR1 is SGHVS and CDR2 is FQNEAQ. The CDR3 contains 15 residues.

This clone appeared a single time. This chain links TRBV5-6 with TRBJ2-1, with D uncertain. This CDR3 is built from 13 residues. From germline, CDR1 is SGHDT and CDR2 YYEEEE. V was clipped by 3 bases and J by 7 bases, with 11 bases between them. The CDR3 DNA reads as TGTGCCAGCAGCTCATCCCTTGAGAATGAGCAGTTCTTC. Encoded protein: CASSSSLENEQFF.

V and J are TRBV7-9 and TRBJ2-5; 9 bases match TRBD2. Germline-derived CDR1 and CDR2 are SEHNR and FQNEAQ (reference sequence). V shed 3 bases and J 2 bases; nucleotides not matched to a gene: 4. This CDR3 region has 15 residues. In nucleotides, the CDR3 is TGTGCCAGCAGCTTGCTAGCGGGGCATCAAGAGACCCAGTACTTC. Its translation: CASSLLAGHQETQYF.

This sequence joins TRBV4-2 and TRBJ2-2; D perhaps matches TRBD2 (5 bases). Germline V CDR1 and CDR2: LGHNA, YNFKEQ. This CDR3 has 16 amino acids. V gave up 1 base and J gave up 2 bases, with 11 bases separating them. The CDR3 is CASSQVVSGNTGELFF. The CDR3 bases are TGTGCCAGCAGCCAAGTTGTGAGCGGTAACACCGGGGAGCTGTTTTTT.

The chain links TRBV15 to TRBJ1-1; possible D gene TRBD1, 5 bases. Germline CDR1 reads LNHNV; CDR2 reads YYDKDF (reference sequence). Deletions cut 5 bases from V and 6 bases from J, with 10 bases between. CDR3 length: 12 amino acids. The chain's CDR3 is CATSGHFAEAFF. CDR3 DNA sequence: TGTGCCACCAGCGGACATTTCGCTGAAGCTTTCTTT.

The chain uses TRBV6-5 and TRBJ1-2, with 11 bases identical to TRBD1. The CDR3 length is 14 residues. Germline V gene data show CDR1 as MNHEY and CDR2 as SVGAGI. V shed 4 bases and J 4 bases; nucleotides not matched to a gene: 2. The CDR3 sequence is CASSWTGGLYGYTF. As DNA, the CDR3 is TGTGCCAGCAGTTGGACAGGGGGCCTCTATGGCTACACCTTC.

CDR3 amino acids: CASSLGAGDNEQFF. The CDR3 region has the DNA TGTGCCAGCAGTCTAGGGGCGGGGGACAATGAGCAGTTCTTC. This chain links TRBV28 with TRBJ2-1; 7 bases fit TRBD2. The CDR3 runs to 14 residues. Germline-derived CDR1 and CDR2 are MDHEN and SYDVKM. V shed 5 bases, J shed 5 bases, and the junction held 6 bases outside the gene matches.

V and J are TRBV4-1 and TRBJ2-5; D may be TRBD2 (5 bases). Per germline, CDR1 MGHRA and CDR2 YSYEKL. The V end was cut by 4 bases, the J end by 5 bases, with 11 bases between. The CDR3 loop spans 13 amino acids. CDR3: CASSPTSGETQYF. The CDR3 DNA sequence: TGCGCCAGCAGCCCCACTAGTGGGGAGACCCAGTACTTC.

The chain uses TRBV5-1 and TRBJ2-7, with D possibly being TRBD2 (5 bases). Germline-derived CDR1 and CDR2 are SGHRS and YFSETQ. V dropped 5 bases and J dropped 2 bases, with 20 bases sitting between them. There are 16 residues in the CDR3. CDR3 residues: CASRAGRGRKTYEQYF. As DNA, the CDR3 is TGCGCCAGCAGGGCTGGACGGGGTCGGAAAACCTACGAGCAGTACTTC. Full variable domain (remainder filled in from reference TRBV5-1 and TRBJ2-7): KAGVTQTPRYLIKTRGQQVTLSCSPISGHRSVSWYQQTPGQGLQFLFEYFSETQRNKGNFPGRFSGRQFSNSRSEMNVSTLELGDSALYLCASRAGRGRKTYEQYFGPGTRLTVT.

The chain employs TRBV30 and TRBJ1-1; TRBD1 is a possible D gene (6 bases). V was shortened by 3 bases and J by 5 bases, with 16 bases between the two germline ends. Per the germline V gene, CDR1 is GTSNPN and CDR2 is SVGIG (reference sequence). The CDR3 runs to 14 residues. In DNA, the CDR3 is TGTGCCTGGAGCCCCACAGGGTTGAGTACTGAAGCTTTCTTT. Encoded protein: CAWSPTGLSTEAFF.

Here the CDR3 reads CASSEGDRRAYEQYF. For the CDR3, the DNA is TGTGCCAGCAGTGAAGGGGACAGGCGGGCCTACGAGCAGTACTTC. The chain is built from TRBV2 and TRBJ2-7; 8 bases line up with TRBD1. The germline V gene has CDR1 SNHLY and CDR2 FYNNEI. The CDR3 is 15 amino acids. V gave up 1 base and J gave up 2 bases; unmatched junction bases: 4.

The rearrangement links TRBV6-5 to TRBJ2-7; D is undetermined. The CDR3 length is 15 residues. Germline V gene lookup returns CDR1 MNHEY and CDR2 SVGAGI. V lost 5 bases and J 4 bases, leaving 18 bases between the germline ends. In DNA, the CDR3 is TGTGCCAGCAGTGGTACAGTGGGCTTTGGTTACGAGCAGTACTTC. Protein sequence: CASSGTVGFGYEQYF.